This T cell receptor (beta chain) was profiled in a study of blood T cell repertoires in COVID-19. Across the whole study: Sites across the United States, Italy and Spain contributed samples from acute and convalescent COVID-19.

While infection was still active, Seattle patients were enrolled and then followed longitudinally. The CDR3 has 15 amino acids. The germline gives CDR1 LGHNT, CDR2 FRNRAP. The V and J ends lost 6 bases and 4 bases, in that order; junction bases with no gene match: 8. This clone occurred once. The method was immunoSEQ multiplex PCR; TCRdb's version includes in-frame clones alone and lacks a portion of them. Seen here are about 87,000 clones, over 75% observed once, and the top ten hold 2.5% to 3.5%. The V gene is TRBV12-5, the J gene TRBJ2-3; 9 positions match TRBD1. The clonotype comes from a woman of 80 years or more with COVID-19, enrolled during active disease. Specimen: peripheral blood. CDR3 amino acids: CASGPGQGSADTQYF. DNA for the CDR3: TGTGCTAGTGGACCGGGACAGGGTTCGGCAGATACGCAGTATTTT.